These T cell receptor beta chains were read from a single sample in a study of regulatory T cells in long-lasting Graves disease. TCRdb recomputed calls from the multiplex PCR reads with MiXCR, one row per CDR3 protein. Of roughly 490,000 distinct CDR3 sequences in the sample, approximately 22% were seen once. This specimen was peripheral blood mononuclear cells (PBMCs), taken when the disease was refractory, from a patient treated with antithyroid drugs. All receptors come from a female donor with Graves disease. Both conserved end residues are part of each CDR3. A D gene is named only where the DNA matches it firmly. Clone size is stated in some rows and not others, as once, few, many or a class when expanded.

CDR3 DNA	CDR3 protein	clone size	V gene	J gene	D gene
TGCAGCGCACCCGAATGGCGGACAGGGGCTGATGGCTACACCTTC	CSAPEWRTGADGYTF	few	TRBV29-1	TRBJ1-2	TRBD1
TGTGCCAGCAGCGTCAACGGGTACACTGAAGCTTTCTTT	CASSVNGYTEAFF	many	TRBV11-3	TRBJ1-1	NA
TGTGCCAGCAGTCCCGACGGTGGTGGCAATCAGCCCCAGCATTTT	CASSPDGGGNQPQHF	many	TRBV28	TRBJ1-5	NA
TGCAGTGCTAGAGATCCCCCCTCGGAGACCCAGTACTTC	CSARDPPSETQYF	NA	TRBV20-1	TRBJ2-5	NA
TGTGCCAGCAGCTCGGCGGCCAGGGGTACATACGAGCAGTACTTC	CASSSAARGTYEQYF	NA	TRBV3-1	TRBJ2-7	NA
TGTGCCAGCACTGAGGGGACAGTCTACTTGCACACTGAAGCTTTCTTT	CASTEGTVYLHTEAFF	many	TRBV2	TRBJ1-1	TRBD1
TGTGCCAGCTTAGACAGGGCTAACTATGGCTACACCTTC	CASLDRANYGYTF	many	TRBV28	TRBJ1-2	TRBD1
TGTGCCAGCAGCTCCACTCGGGACAGGGCTTCTTTT	CASSSTRDRASF	few	TRBV13	TRBJ1-3	TRBD1
TGTGCCAGCTTCCGGGACATGACCTGCGAGCAGTACTTC	CASFRDMTCEQYF	few	TRBV2	TRBJ2-7	NA
TGCAGCGTTGAGTCGGGGCCACCTGAAGCTTTCTTT	CSVESGPPEAFF	many	TRBV29-1	TRBJ1-1	NA
TGTGCCAGCAGCTCAACGGACGGTTTTGGTGAAAAACTGTTTTTT	CASSSTDGFGEKLFF	NA	TRBV9	TRBJ1-4	NA
TGTGCCAGCAGCTTACCAGGGTTCCTAGCGGGAGGATACGAGCAGTACTTC	CASSLPGFLAGGYEQYF	NA	TRBV7-2	TRBJ2-7	TRBD2
TGCAGCGTTGAAGGATTAGCCTATGGCTACACCTTC	CSVEGLAYGYTF	NA	TRBV29-1	TRBJ1-2	NA
TGTGCCAGCAGCACATTGGAGATAAATGAAAAACTGTTTTTT	CASSTLEINEKLFF	few	TRBV4-2	TRBJ1-4	NA
TGTGCCAGCAGTGAAGTAGCGGGGCCACAAGAGACCCAGTACTTC	CASSEVAGPQETQYF	many	TRBV2	TRBJ2-5	TRBD2
TGTGCCAGCAGCCTACAGGGGCAAGTCCGCGAGCAGTACTTC	CASSLQGQVREQYF	many	TRBV11-2	TRBJ2-7	TRBD1
TGTGCCAGCAGTGGACAGGGGCCTAACTATGGCTACACCTTC	CASSGQGPNYGYTF	many	TRBV2	TRBJ1-2	TRBD1
TGCAGCGTTGTGGGCAGGGGAAACACCATATATTTT	CSVVGRGNTIYF	few	TRBV29-1	TRBJ1-3	NA
TGTGCCAGCTCACCCCCCGGATTTGGCGAGCAGTACTTC	CASSPPGFGEQYF	few	TRBV18	TRBJ2-7	NA
TGTGCCAGCAGTCTCCGACAGGGGAGTCCAGAGACCCAGTACTTC	CASSLRQGSPETQYF	many	TRBV12-3/TRBV12-4	TRBJ2-5	TRBD1
TGTGCCAGCAGTTTAAAGGCCCTCAAGACAGTAACTAATGAAAAACTGTTTTTT	CASSLKALKTVTNEKLFF	many	TRBV28	TRBJ1-4	NA
TGTGCCAGCAGTTTAAGGGGGCCGGCGGCTGAGCAGTTCTTC	CASSLRGPAAEQFF	few	TRBV28	TRBJ2-1	TRBD1
TGTGCCACCAGTGATCACTATCAAGAGACCCAGTACTTC	CATSDHYQETQYF	many	TRBV24-1	TRBJ2-5	NA
TGTGCCAGCAGTGTCGATGCGAACACCGGGGAGCTGTTTTTT	CASSVDANTGELFF	many	TRBV2	TRBJ2-2	NA
TGTGCCACCAGTGCAGAACAGGGGGCTGGCAATCAGCCCCAGCATTTT	CATSAEQGAGNQPQHF	NA	TRBV24-1	TRBJ1-5	TRBD1
TGTGCCAGCAGGATAAAACGTGACTTCGGGGGCTACACCTTC	CASRIKRDFGGYTF	few	TRBV7-2	TRBJ1-2	NA